This T cell receptor (beta chain) is from a study of shared clonotypes between healthy human individuals. Study-level background: The study used three CD4 naive, three CD4 memory, two CD8 naive and one CD8 memory plate per donor.

Sequencing was performed with immunoSEQ multiplex PCR; in TCRdb, only in-frame clones are kept and a portion is missing. The repertoire holds millions of clones, with 85% to 95% as singletons. The CDR3 totals 16 residues. The germline V and J ends were trimmed by 5 bases and 8 bases, with 21 bases remaining between them. The V gene's germline CDR1 is SEHNR and CDR2 FQNEAQ (reference sequence). This clonotype was sampled from a man between 18 and 29 years old in good health. The rearrangement joins TRBV7-9 to TRBJ1-4; a weak D match, TRBD1 (5 bases). Sequencing was done on a sample of naive CD4+ T cells sorted from blood. Subset: CD45RA+ positively selected. The CDR3 bases are TGTGCCAGCAGCCTCACAGGTAGAAGGGCCCTAGAAAAACTGTTTTTT. It encodes CASSLTGRRALEKLFF. The variable domain in full, with the rest retrieved from reference TRBV7-9 and TRBJ1-4, is DTGVSQNPRHKITKRGQNVTFRCDPISEHNRLYWYRQTLGQGPEFLTYFQNEAQLEKSRLLSDRFSAERPKGSFSTLEIQRTEQGDSAMYLCASSLTGRRALEKLFFGSGTQLSVL.